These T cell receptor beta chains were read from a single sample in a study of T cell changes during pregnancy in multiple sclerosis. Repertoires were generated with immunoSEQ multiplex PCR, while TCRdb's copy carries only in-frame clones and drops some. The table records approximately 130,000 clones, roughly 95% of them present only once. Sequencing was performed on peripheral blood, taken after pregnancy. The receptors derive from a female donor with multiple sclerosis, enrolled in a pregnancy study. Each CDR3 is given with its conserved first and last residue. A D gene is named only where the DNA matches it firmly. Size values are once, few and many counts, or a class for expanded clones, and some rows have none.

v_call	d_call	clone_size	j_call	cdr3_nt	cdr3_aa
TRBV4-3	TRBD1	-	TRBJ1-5	TGCGCCAGCAGCCGGGACAGGTCCCGAAATCAGCCCCAGCATTTT	CASSRDRSRNQPQHF
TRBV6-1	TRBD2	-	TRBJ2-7	TGTGCCAGCAGTCTCGGACTAGCGGAACCCTACGAGCAGTACTTC	CASSLGLAEPYEQYF
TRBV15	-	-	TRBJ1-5	TGTGCCACCAGCAGAGATCGAGGGCGGCAGCCCCAGCATTTT	CATSRDRGRQPQHF
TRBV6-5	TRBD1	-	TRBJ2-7	TGTGCCAGCAGTTTTACAGGGGGATTCGACGAGCAGTACTTC	CASSFTGGFDEQYF
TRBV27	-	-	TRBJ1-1	TGTGCCAGCAGCACCGGGGGGACGCTAGCTTTCTTT	CASSTGGTLAFF
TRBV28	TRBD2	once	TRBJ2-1	TGTGCCAGCAGACCTAGCGGGAGTGTCGGTGAGCAGTTCTTC	CASRPSGSVGEQFF
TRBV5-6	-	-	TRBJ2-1	TGTGCCAGCAGCTTTCCCAATGCGGAGGAGCAGTTCTTC	CASSFPNAEEQFF
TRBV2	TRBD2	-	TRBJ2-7	TGTGCCAGCAGCTCGTCGGGACTAGGGGCCTACGAGCAGTACTTC	CASSSSGLGAYEQYF
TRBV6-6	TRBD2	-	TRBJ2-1	TGTGCCAGCAGGCAAACCGGGACTAGCGACTACAATGAGCAGTTCTTC	CASRQTGTSDYNEQFF
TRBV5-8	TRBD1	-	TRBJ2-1	TGTGCCAGCAGCTACTACGGGACAGGTGGGAACAATGAGCAGTTCTTC	CASSYYGTGGNNEQFF
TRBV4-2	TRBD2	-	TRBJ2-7	TGTGCCAGCAGCCAAGGCCTAGCGGGAGGGCCTTTTGGTTCCTACGAGCAGTACTTC	CASSQGLAGGPFGSYEQYF
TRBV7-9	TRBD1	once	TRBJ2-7	TGTGCCAGCAGCTTAGCCAGGGACAGCTCCTACGAGCAGTACTTC	CASSLARDSSYEQYF
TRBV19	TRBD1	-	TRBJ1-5	TGTGCCAGTACACGGGACAGGGGGGGGCAGCCCCAGCATTTT	CASTRDRGGQPQHF
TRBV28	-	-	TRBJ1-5	TGTGCCAGCAGTAGAGCCTGGAGCAATCAGCCCCAGCATTTT	CASSRAWSNQPQHF
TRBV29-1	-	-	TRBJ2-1	TGCAGCGTTAAGGGGTTAACGGCGGGAGAGGGGGACAATGAGCAGTTCTTC	CSVKGLTAGEGDNEQFF
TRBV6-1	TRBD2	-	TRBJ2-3	TGTGCCAGCAGTGTTGCGGGAGGCGCAGATACGCAGTATTTT	CASSVAGGADTQYF
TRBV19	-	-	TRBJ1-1	TGTGCCAGTAGTTCCCAACAGGGGAACACTGAAGCTTTCTTT	CASSSQQGNTEAFF
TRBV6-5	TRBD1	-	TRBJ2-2	TGTGCCAGCCAGACCGGGACAGGGAAGCGCGGGGAGCTGTTTTTT	CASQTGTGKRGELFF
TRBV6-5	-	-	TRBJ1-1	TGTGCCAGCAATTATCGAAGACAGGCGAGGAACACTGAAGCTTTCTTT	CASNYRRQARNTEAFF
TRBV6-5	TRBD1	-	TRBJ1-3	TGTGCCAGCAGCGGACAGGCGCTCTCTGGAAACACCATATATTTT	CASSGQALSGNTIYF
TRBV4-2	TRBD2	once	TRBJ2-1	TGTGCCAGCAGCCAAGAAAGAGACGGGACTAGCGGGAGAGGTGAGCAGTTCTTC	CASSQERDGTSGRGEQFF
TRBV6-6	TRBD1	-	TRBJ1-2	TGTGCCAGCAGTTTTCCGGGACAGGGCTTCAACTATGGCTACACCTTC	CASSFPGQGFNYGYTF
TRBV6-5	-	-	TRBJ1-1	TGTGCCAGCAGGCGAGCCGGGAACACTGAAGCTTTCTTT	CASRRAGNTEAFF
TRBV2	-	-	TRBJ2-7	TGTGCCAGCAGTCGTTGGCGGTACGAGCAGTACTTC	CASSRWRYEQYF
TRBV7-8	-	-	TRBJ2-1	TGTGCCAGCAGGTCCGACAATGAGCAGTTCTTC	CASRSDNEQFF
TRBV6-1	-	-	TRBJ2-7	TGTGCCAGCAGTGAAGTGGTCCATCCAGGCTACGAGCAGTACTTC	CASSEVVHPGYEQYF
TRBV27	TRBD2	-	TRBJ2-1	TGTGCCAGCAGTTTATCTACCCCTAGCGGGAGGGGGTTTTACAATGAGCAGTTCTTC	CASSLSTPSGRGFYNEQFF
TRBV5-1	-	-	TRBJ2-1	TGCGCCAGCAGCTTGTCTGACAATGAGCAGTTCTTC	CASSLSDNEQFF
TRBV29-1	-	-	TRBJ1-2	TGCAGCGCCTCCACAGGGACCTATGGCTACACCTTC	CSASTGTYGYTF
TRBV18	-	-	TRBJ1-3	TGTGCCAGCTCACCTAGGGGGATCTCTGGAAACACCATATATTTT	CASSPRGISGNTIYF
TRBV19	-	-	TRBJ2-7	TGTGCCAGTAGTAGACAACAGGGAATGTCCTACGAGCAGTACTTC	CASSRQQGMSYEQYF
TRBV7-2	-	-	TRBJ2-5	TGTGCCAGCAGCCCCGAGTGGGAGACCCAGTACTTC	CASSPEWETQYF
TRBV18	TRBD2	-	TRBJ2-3	TGTGCCAGCTCACAATCTAGCGGGAGCATAGATACGCAGTATTTT	CASSQSSGSIDTQYF
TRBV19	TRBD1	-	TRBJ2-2	TGTGCCAGTAGTACCCGGGACAGGAACACCGGGGAGCTGTTTTTT	CASSTRDRNTGELFF
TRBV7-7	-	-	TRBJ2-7	TGTGCTAGCAGCCCCCCCGGGTCGTACGAGCAGTACTTC	CASSPPGSYEQYF
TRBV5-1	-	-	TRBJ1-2	TGCGCCAGCAGCTTGGCAGGGTATGGCTACACCTTC	CASSLAGYGYTF
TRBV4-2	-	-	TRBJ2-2	TGTGCCAGCAGCCAAGATAGGAGCGCAGCGAACACCGGGGAGCTGTTTTTT	CASSQDRSAANTGELFF
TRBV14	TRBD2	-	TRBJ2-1	TGTGCCAGCAGCCAAGATCAGAGACTAGCGGGAGTGAATGAGCAGTTCTTC	CASSQDQRLAGVNEQFF